The 32 T cell receptor beta chains reported below all come from one sample, sequenced in a study of blood T cell repertoires in COVID-19. Profiled with immunoSEQ multiplex PCR; TCRdb holds only in-frame clones, not every one. Here the sample spans some 240,000 clones, roughly 81% being singletons. Sequenced material: PBMCs or T cells enriched from blood (not recorded which). These receptors were obtained from a woman in her forties or fifties who had been exposed to COVID-19.

The chain is built from TRBV12-3 or TRBV12-4 and TRBJ1-1, with no clear D. The V end lost 6 bases, the J end lost 0 bases, and 8 bases lay between the germline ends. The CDR3 extends over 13 amino acids. The DNA of the CDR3 is TGTGCCAGCAGCTACCGTTTGAACACTGAAGCTTTCTTT. It yields the protein CASSYRLNTEAFF.

The chain recombines TRBV4-3 with TRBJ1-6, with no clear D. V lost 0 bases and J 7 bases, leaving 7 bases between the germline ends. Germline V gene lookup returns CDR1 LGHNA and CDR2 YSLEER. The CDR3 length is 14 residues. Here the CDR3 DNA reads TGCGCCAGCAGCCAAGATTGGGCCAATTCACCCCTCCACTTT. This encodes CASSQDWANSPLHF.

This chain uses TRBV2 with TRBJ1-2; tentatively, D is TRBD1 (6 bases). CDR1 and CDR2 (germline): SNHLY, FYNNEI. Trimming shortened V by 3 bases and J by 5 bases, and 22 bases separated the two germline ends. The length of the CDR3 is 17 residues. CDR3 bases: TGTGCCAGCAGTGAGTCGGCGGCAGGGGCTCTCAGTTATGGCTACACCTTC. Translating gives CASSESAAGALSYGYTF.

The gene calls are TRBV5-1 and TRBJ2-2; 8 bases fit TRBD2. From germline, CDR1 is SGHRS and CDR2 YFSETQ. This CDR3 comprises 14 residues. J lost 5 bases, V lost 7 bases, and 7 bases had no gene match. CDR3 in amino acids: CASWSGGVTGELFF. Written as DNA, the CDR3 is TGCGCCAGCTGGAGCGGGGGCGTAACCGGGGAGCTGTTTTTT.

The chain recombines TRBV7-4 with TRBJ2-3; 9 nucleotides line up with TRBD2. The CDR3 is 17 residues long. CDR1 and CDR2 (germline): SGHVT, SQSDAQ. V shed 5 bases and J 2 bases; nucleotides not matched to a gene: 11. CDR3 nucleotide sequence: TGTGCCAGCAGCATCTGGGGGCCTAGCGGGACCACAGATACGCAGTATTTT. Amino acid sequence: CASSIWGPSGTTDTQYF.

This chain joins TRBV5-1 and TRBJ1-3; 7 nucleotides agree with TRBD1. J was trimmed by 6 bases and V by 3 bases; bases with no gene match: 3. Germline V gene lookup returns CDR1 SGHRS and CDR2 YFSETQ. The CDR3 is made up of 13 amino acids. CDR3: CASSSRGENTIYF. CDR3 DNA: TGCGCCAGCAGCTCCAGGGGGGAAAACACCATATATTTT.

The V and J genes are TRBV3-1 (or the pseudogene TRBV3-2) and TRBJ1-1, with TRBD1 as a possible D gene (6 bases). Germline CDR1 reads LGHDT; CDR2 reads YNNKEL (reference sequence). Trimming left V 4 bases short and J 1 base short, with 16 bases between. This CDR3 spans 16 amino acids. CDR3 DNA: TGTGCCAGCAGCCGCTCGGGGGGCGGCGGGAACACTGAAGCTTTCTTT. The encoded protein is CASSRSGGGGNTEAFF.

The gene calls are TRBV7-2 and TRBJ2-2, with D tentatively TRBD1 (6 bases). Germline V gives CDR1 SGHTA, CDR2 FQGNSA. The ends were cut back, 2 bases at V and 4 bases at J, with 14 bases in the middle. This CDR3 has 16 amino acids. CDR3 sequence: CASSLNPGVRTGELFF. The CDR3 DNA sequence: TGTGCCAGCAGCTTAAATCCAGGGGTTCGCACCGGGGAGCTGTTTTTT.

The chain employs TRBV27 and TRBJ1-1; D possibly corresponds to TRBD1 (6 bases). V shed 5 bases and J shed 1 base, with 14 bases lying between them. Per the germline V gene, CDR1 is MNHEY and CDR2 is SMNVEV (reference sequence). The CDR3 contains 15 residues. The CDR3, as DNA: TGTGCCAGCAGTCGTAACGGACAGCCGAACACTGAAGCTTTCTTT. This codes for CASSRNGQPNTEAFF.

This clone was seen just once. The rearrangement uses TRBV25-1 and TRBJ1-3, with D uncertain. The CDR3 runs 13 residues. Germline CDR1 is MGHDK and CDR2 is SYGVNS. The V gene lost 6 bases and the J gene lost 0 bases, with 6 bases spanning the gap. The DNA for the CDR3 is TGTGCCAGCAGCGGGAACTCTGGAAACACCATATATTTT. Translated, it gives CASSGNSGNTIYF.

This clone was seen a single time. The chain has TRBV5-1 and TRBJ2-3; weak D call: TRBD2 (6 bases). The CDR3 loop spans 14 amino acids. Per germline, CDR1 SGHRS and CDR2 YFSETQ. V was trimmed by 4 bases and J by 6 bases, leaving 15 bases between them. The CDR3 loop is CASSLGTRGDTQYF. The CDR3 DNA reads as TGCGCCAGCAGCCTCGGGACTCGGGGGGATACGCAGTATTTT.

A remark on this clone: Compared with germline, one end of the junction differs, possibly owing to a read error. The rearrangement joins TRBV4-3 to TRBJ2-5, with 8 bases lining up with TRBD1. The CDR3 spans 14 residues. Germline V lookup: CDR1 LGHNA, CDR2 YSLEER. The CDR3 bases are TGCGCCAGCAGTCAAGACAGGGGTTTCGAGACCCAGTACTTC. Encoded protein: CASSQDRGFETQYF.

This chain links TRBV2 with TRBJ2-5; 10 bases map to TRBD1. The germline V gene encodes CDR1 SNHLY and CDR2 FYNNEI. The CDR3 contains 13 residues. Trimming took 6 bases from V and 7 from J; bases not matched to a gene: 5. CDR3 sequence reads: CASRSGTGVTQYF. Here the CDR3 DNA reads TGTGCCAGCAGATCCGGGACAGGGGTGACCCAGTACTTC.

The V and J genes are TRBV6-5 and TRBJ2-7; D gene uncertain. V lost 0 bases and J lost 6, with 6 bases in between. Germline V CDR1 and CDR2: MNHEY, SVGAGI. The CDR3 has 12 amino acids. In nucleotides, the CDR3 is TGTGCCAGCAGTTACTCAGAGGCCGAGCAGTACTTC. This sequence encodes CASSYSEAEQYF.

The table lists this clone with a count of one. The chain employs TRBV9 and TRBJ2-2; D is perhaps TRBD1 (6 bases). CDR1 and CDR2 from the germline V gene are SGDLS and YYNGEE. The CDR3 is 16 residues long. Trimming pared 2 bases from V and 5 bases from J, leaving 16 bases between. The CDR3: CASSVGQSSRTGELFF. The CDR3 DNA is TGTGCCAGCAGCGTTGGACAGTCCTCGCGAACCGGGGAGCTGTTTTTT. The full variable domain, its missing parts supplied by reference TRBV9 and TRBJ2-2, is DSGVTQTPKHLITATGQRVTLRCSPRSGDLSVYWYQQSLDQGLQFLIQYYNGEERAKGNILERFSAQQFPDLHSELNLSSLELGDSALYFCASSVGQSSRTGELFFGEGSRLTVL.

The J gene is TRBJ1-6, the V gene TRBV6-5, with no clear D. The CDR3 loop spans 13 amino acids. Germline V gives CDR1 MNHEY, CDR2 SVGAGI. With 5 bases removed from V and 9 bases from J, the gap between germline ends came to 11 bases. In nucleotides, the CDR3 is TGTGCCAGCAGTAGGGAGTATGGTTCACCCCTCCACTTT. Its protein is CASSREYGSPLHF.

V gene TRBV7-9 combines with J gene TRBJ2-3; 11 nucleotides match TRBD2. Germline-derived CDR1 and CDR2 are SEHNR and FQNEAQ (reference sequence). The CDR3 loop spans 16 amino acids. The V gene end was trimmed by 5 bases and the J gene end by 5 bases; junction bases not matched to a gene: 9. CDR3 region: CASSLLTSGVLDTQYF. In nucleotides, the CDR3 is TGTGCCAGCAGCCTATTGACTAGCGGGGTTTTAGATACGCAGTATTTT.

This clone was observed a single time. The rearrangement uses TRBV28 and TRBJ1-1, with D possibly being TRBD1 (5 bases). This CDR3 region has 14 residues. The V end was cut by 2 bases, the J end by 10 bases, with 17 bases between. Germline V gene sequence: CDR1 MDHEN, CDR2 SYDVKM. The CDR3, as DNA: TGTGCCAGCAGTTTAAATCAGCAGGGAGGGAGAGCTTTCTTT. Its protein is CASSLNQQGGRAFF.

This sequence joins TRBV3-1 (or the pseudogene TRBV3-2) and TRBJ1-1; D ambiguous. The CDR3 contains 16 residues. V lost 4 bases to trimming and J lost 1 base, with 16 bases between them. The V gene's germline CDR1 is LGHDT and CDR2 YNNKEL (reference sequence). The CDR3 region has the DNA TGTGCCAGCAGCCTAAGAGTTGGTTCGGGGAACACTGAAGCTTTCTTT. The encoded protein is CASSLRVGSGNTEAFF.

As regards this clone: Mismatch with germline at one junction end may stem from a read error. The chain has TRBV20-1 and TRBJ1-2; D is unclear. This CDR3 has 11 amino acids. Per the germline V gene, CDR1 is DFQATT and CDR2 is SNEGSKA (reference sequence). The CDR3, as DNA: TGCACTGCTACAGCCGAGAATCGACTCACCTTC. Translation: CTATAENRLTF.

The chain links TRBV5-4 to TRBJ1-5; 7 nucleotides agree with TRBD1. V was pared by 2 bases and J by 7 bases, with 3 bases of the junction left unmatched. The CDR3 has 13 amino acids. Germline loops: CDR1 SGHNT, CDR2 YYREEE (reference sequence). The CDR3 DNA follows: TGTGCCAGCAGCTTAGGGGGCGGACAGCCCCAGCATTTT. It is translated as CASSLGGGQPQHF.

The CDR3 sequence: CARAGTAYEQYF. In DNA, the CDR3 is TGTGCCAGGGCTGGGACTGCTTACGAGCAGTACTTC. The chain carries TRBV5-5 and TRBJ2-7; TRBD2 is a possible D gene (6 bases). CDR1 and CDR2 from the germline V gene are SGHKS and YYEKEE (reference sequence). This CDR3 has 12 residues. V dropped 8 bases and J dropped 4 bases, with 13 bases sitting between them.

The sample holds one count of this clone. The chain carries TRBV5-1 and TRBJ1-6; D remains ambiguous. V gave up 0 bases and J gave up 11 bases, with 6 bases separating them. CDR3 size: 12 residues. CDR1 SGHRS and CDR2 YFSETQ come from the germline V gene. CDR3 DNA: TGCGCCAGCAGCTTGGACAGACCACCCCTCCACTTT. The encoded protein is CASSLDRPPLHF. Supplemented by reference TRBV5-1 and TRBJ1-6, the full variable domain reads KAGVTQTPRYLIKTRGQQVTLSCSPISGHRSVSWYQQTPGQGLQFLFEYFSETQRNKGNFPGRFSGRQFSNSRSEMNVSTLELGDSALYLCASSLDRPPLHFGNGTRLTVT.

The genes are TRBV28 and TRBJ2-1, with D unresolved. The germline gives CDR1 MDHEN, CDR2 SYDVKM. The CDR3 contains 9 residues. The V end lost 10 bases, the J end lost 7 bases, and 5 bases lay between the germline ends. Here the CDR3 DNA reads TGTGCCACAGGAAATGAGCAGTTCTTC. As protein: CATGNEQFF.

The V call is TRBV6-5, the J call TRBJ1-1; TRBD1 matches at 8 bases. CDR3 size: 15 residues. V shed 5 bases, J shed 4 bases, and the junction held 9 bases outside the gene matches. The germline V gene encodes CDR1 MNHEY and CDR2 SVGAGI. The CDR3 spells CASSQRQGWVTEAFF. The CDR3 bases are TGTGCCAGCAGTCAGCGACAGGGGTGGGTCACTGAAGCTTTCTTT.

This chain connects TRBV12-5 to TRBJ2-1; 9 bases are a match to TRBD1. This CDR3 spans 15 amino acids. The V gene's germline CDR1 is LGHNT and CDR2 FRNRAP. J lost 2 bases, V lost 6 bases, and 5 bases had no gene match. The chain's CDR3 is CASGWGTGTYNEQFF. For the CDR3, the DNA is TGTGCTAGTGGGTGGGGGACAGGGACCTACAATGAGCAGTTCTTC.

V and J are TRBV2 and TRBJ2-3, with D perhaps TRBD2 (5 bases). Germline V gene sequence: CDR1 SNHLY, CDR2 FYNNEI. This CDR3 is 13 amino acids long. The ends were cut back, 8 bases at V and 2 bases at J, with 11 bases in the middle. CDR3 DNA: TGTGCCAGCCGAGGGCCAACCACAGATACGCAGTATTTT. Translating it yields CASRGPTTDTQYF.

CDR3 bases: TGTGCCAGCACCAAGACTAGCGGGGGAAGAACCGGGGAGCTGTTTTTT. This sequence encodes CASTKTSGGRTGELFF. This chain links TRBV7-9 with TRBJ2-2, with 12 bases lining up with TRBD2. Germline trimming cut 7 bases from V and 5 bases from J; bases unmatched to any gene: 8. The CDR3 is made up of 16 amino acids. Germline CDR1 SEHNR, CDR2 FQNEAQ (reference sequence).

V is TRBV4-1 and J is TRBJ1-2; unclear D gene. CDR3 length: 15 residues. V lost 0 bases to trimming and J lost 3 bases, with 11 bases between them. Germline-derived CDR1 and CDR2 are MGHRA and YSYEKL. The DNA for the CDR3 is TGCGCCAGCAGCCAAGATTCGGGGTCGGACTATGGCTACACCTTC. Translating gives CASSQDSGSDYGYTF.

The gene calls are TRBV6-5 and TRBJ1-5; D possibly corresponds to TRBD1 (5 bases). The V end was cut by 6 bases, the J end by 4 bases, with 10 bases between. CDR1 and CDR2 (germline): MNHEY, SVGAGI. This CDR3 is 13 amino acids long. CDR3 DNA sequence: TGTGCCAGCAGCGTTACAGGAAATCAGCCCCAGCATTTT. Translation: CASSVTGNQPQHF.

J is TRBJ1-1 and V is TRBV9; D possibly corresponds to TRBD1 (6 bases). CDR1 and CDR2 from the germline V gene are SGDLS and YYNGEE. V was shortened by 4 bases and J by 2 bases, with 15 bases between the two germline ends. The CDR3 length is 15 residues. This chain's CDR3 is CASSFTTGSNTEAFF. The CDR3 DNA follows: TGTGCCAGCAGCTTCACGACAGGATCCAACACTGAAGCTTTCTTT. The variable domain in full, with the rest retrieved from reference TRBV9 and TRBJ1-1, is DSGVTQTPKHLITATGQRVTLRCSPRSGDLSVYWYQQSLDQGLQFLIQYYNGEERAKGNILERFSAQQFPDLHSELNLSSLELGDSALYFCASSFTTGSNTEAFFGQGTRLTVV.

The sample holds a few counts of this clone. The gene calls are TRBV5-1 and TRBJ2-7; tentative D call: TRBD1 (6 bases). CDR1 and CDR2 from the germline V gene are SGHRS and YFSETQ. The CDR3 loop spans 15 amino acids. Trimming pared 4 bases from V and 2 bases from J, leaving 16 bases between. In DNA form, the CDR3 reads TGCGCCAGCAGCCCAAAACAGGGTGGTGCCTACGAGCAGTACTTC. This encodes CASSPKQGGAYEQYF.